The rows below give T cell receptor beta chains drawn from one sample of a study of blood T cell repertoires in COVID-19. The repertoire was sequenced with immunoSEQ multiplex PCR; TCRdb's copy has only in-frame clones and lacks some. The repertoire holds approximately 100,000 clones, with approximately 84% as singletons. Sequencing was done on a sample of peripheral blood. All receptors come from a man in his fifties or sixties with acute or convalescent COVID-19. Each CDR3 is given with its conserved first and last residue. The order of the fields is V gene, J gene, D gene, clone size, CDR3 protein, CDR3 DNA. The D gene is left open where the match is weak. Size is omitted from some rows. Given values are once, few, many or a class for expanded clones.

TRBV29-1	TRBJ1-5	.	.	CSVEGDRNQPQHF	TGCAGCGTTGAAGGAGACAGGAATCAGCCCCAGCATTTT
TRBV7-2	TRBJ1-6	TRBD1	.	CASSPLGGWDRYNSPLHF	TGTGCCAGCAGCCCACTAGGTGGATGGGACAGATATAATTCACCCCTCCACTTT
TRBV2	TRBJ2-6	.	.	CASSRVGANVLTF	TGTGCCAGCAGCAGGGTTGGGGCCAACGTCCTGACTTTC
TRBV7-2	TRBJ2-5	TRBD2	.	CASSLSPSGRAKTQYF	TGTGCCAGCAGCTTAAGTCCCAGCGGGAGGGCGAAGACCCAGTACTTC
TRBV4-1	TRBJ2-1	TRBD1	.	CASSQDRTRTGYNEQFF	TGCGCCAGCAGCCAAGATCGTACCCGGACAGGCTACAATGAGCAGTTCTTC
TRBV30	TRBJ1-3	.	.	CAWGVGAVSGNTIYF	TGTGCCTGGGGAGTTGGGGCGGTCTCCGGAAACACCATATATTTT
TRBV7-2	TRBJ1-4	.	few	CASSLVGGTTNEKLFF	TGTGCCAGCAGCTTAGTCGGGGGGACAACTAATGAAAAACTGTTTTTT
TRBV7-9	TRBJ2-7	TRBD1	.	CASSAPGTGVREQYF	TGTGCCAGCAGCGCCCCCGGGACAGGGGTGAGGGAGCAGTACTTC
TRBV28	TRBJ2-5	.	.	CASSTPGNGETQYF	TGTGCCAGCAGTACCCCAGGGAACGGAGAGACCCAGTACTTC
TRBV7-2	TRBJ2-7	TRBD1	.	CASSIGQGGYEQYF	TGTGCCAGCAGCATAGGACAGGGTGGGTACGAGCAGTACTTC
TRBV7-9	TRBJ2-2	TRBD1	few	CASSGQGADTGELFF	TGTGCCAGCAGCGGACAGGGGGCGGACACCGGGGAGCTGTTTTTT
TRBV7-3	TRBJ2-1	TRBD1	.	CASSSGQAMGEQFF	TGTGCCAGCAGCTCTGGACAGGCGATGGGTGAGCAGTTCTTC
TRBV24-1	TRBJ2-1	.	.	CATSASYNEQFF	TGTGCCACCAGTGCCTCTTACAATGAGCAGTTCTTC
TRBV7-9	TRBJ1-1	TRBD1	.	CASSRQGGGTEAFF	TGTGCCAGCAGTAGACAGGGGGGAGGCACTGAAGCTTTCTTT
TRBV27	TRBJ2-2	TRBD2	.	CASSPQREGLGGELFF	TGTGCCAGCAGTCCCCAGCGGGAGGGTCTTGGCGGGGAGCTGTTTTTT
TRBV5-1	TRBJ2-3	.	.	CASSPAARGPDTQYF	TGCGCCAGCAGCCCCGCCGCCCGAGGTCCCGATACGCAGTATTTT
TRBV19	TRBJ2-5	.	.	CASSLAGTGSETQYF	TGTGCCAGTAGTCTGGCCGGAACAGGGAGCGAGACCCAGTACTTC
TRBV27	TRBJ1-1	TRBD1	once	CASSSTRPGTGGWGWPEAFF	TGTGCCAGCAGTTCTACTAGACCCGGGACAGGGGGCTGGGGCTGGCCTGAAGCTTTCTTT